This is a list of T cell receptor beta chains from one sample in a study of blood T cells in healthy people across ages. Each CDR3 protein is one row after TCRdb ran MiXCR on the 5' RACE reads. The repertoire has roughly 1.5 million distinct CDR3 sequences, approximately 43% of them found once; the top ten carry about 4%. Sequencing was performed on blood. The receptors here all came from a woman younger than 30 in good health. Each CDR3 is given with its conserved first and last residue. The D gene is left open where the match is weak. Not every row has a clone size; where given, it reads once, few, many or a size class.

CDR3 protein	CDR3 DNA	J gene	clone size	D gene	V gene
CSAREGSDNYGYTF	TGCAGTGCTAGAGAAGGCAGCGATAACTATGGCTACACCTTC	TRBJ1-2	.	.	TRBV20-1
CASSLYGEIRPGELFF	TGTGCCAGCAGTCTCTACGGGGAGATTCGGCCCGGGGAGCTGTTTTTT	TRBJ2-2	.	.	TRBV27
CASRAWGGFQPQHF	TGTGCCAGCAGGGCCTGGGGAGGGTTTCAGCCCCAGCATTTT	TRBJ1-5	.	.	TRBV12-3/TRBV12-4
CASSPTDRGNTGELFF	TGTGCCAGCAGTCCCACGGACAGGGGGAACACCGGGGAGCTGTTTTTT	TRBJ2-2	many	TRBD1	TRBV12-3/TRBV12-4
CASRRLAVTGGLFF	TGTGCCAGCAGAAGGCTAGCAGTAACCGGGGGGCTGTTTTTT	TRBJ2-2	.	.	TRBV12-3/TRBV12-4
CASSLGNWASNYGYTF	TGTGCCAGCAGCTTAGGGAACTGGGCGTCTAACTATGGCTACACCTTC	TRBJ1-2	few	.	TRBV7-2
CASSENTAAYQPQHF	TGTGCCAGCAGTGAAAATACGGCGGCCTATCAGCCCCAGCATTTT	TRBJ1-5	.	.	TRBV2
CASSQGPLSFGQFF	TGTGCCAGCAGCCAAGGGCCCCTTAGTTTCGGGCAGTTCTTC	TRBJ2-1	few	.	TRBV3-1
CASSPGTDRVQPQHF	TGCGCCAGCAGCCCCGGCACGGACAGGGTTCAGCCCCAGCATTTT	TRBJ1-5	.	TRBD1	TRBV5-1
CASSLRGPYRGIKNTEAFF	TGTGCCAGCAGCTTAAGAGGACCCTACCGGGGGATCAAGAACACTGAAGCTTTCTTT	TRBJ1-1	few	.	TRBV7-2
CASMDRARWSNQPQHF	TGTGCCAGTATGGACAGGGCCAGGTGGAGCAATCAGCCCCAGCATTTT	TRBJ1-5	.	TRBD1	TRBV6-1
CASSPTQGRTDTQYF	TGTGCCAGCAGCCCCACACAGGGACGCACAGATACGCAGTATTTT	TRBJ2-3	.	.	TRBV5-4
CSALKRGQPYEQYF	TGCAGTGCCCTAAAGCGGGGGCAACCCTACGAGCAGTACTTC	TRBJ2-7	.	TRBD2	TRBV20-1
CATSRDRLKNEQFF	TGCGCCACCTCCCGGGACAGACTGAAAAATGAGCAGTTCTTC	TRBJ2-1	few	TRBD1	TRBV5-1
CASSAHHRGQTYEQYF	TGCGCCAGCAGCGCCCACCACAGGGGTCAAACCTACGAGCAGTACTTC	TRBJ2-7	few	TRBD1	TRBV4-1
CASSATGTQNTEAFF	TGTGCCAGCAGCGCCACCGGGACCCAGAACACTGAAGCTTTCTTT	TRBJ1-1	.	.	TRBV9
CASVGRNEQFF	TGTGCCAGCGTCGGGAGGAATGAGCAGTTCTTC	TRBJ2-1	many	TRBD2	TRBV12-3/TRBV12-4
CASSSVPQSMNTEAFF	TGTGCCAGCAGCTCGGTACCACAGAGCATGAACACTGAAGCTTTCTTT	TRBJ1-1	.	.	TRBV11-2
CASSNVRGYTF	TGTGCCAGCAGTAACGTACGTGGCTACACCTTC	TRBJ1-2	.	.	TRBV6-2/TRBV6-3
CASSGKGITDTQYF	TGCGCCAGCAGTGGCAAGGGGATCACAGATACGCAGTATTTT	TRBJ2-3	few	.	TRBV10-1
CASSQGPIAGGSTDTQYF	TGCGCCAGCAGCCAGGGCCCTATAGCGGGGGGAAGCACAGATACGCAGTATTTT	TRBJ2-3	.	TRBD2	TRBV4-1
CASGRQGGVQETQYF	TGCGCCAGCGGACGACAGGGTGGGGTCCAAGAGACCCAGTACTTC	TRBJ2-5	.	TRBD1	TRBV5-1
CAISESEGRGPYNEQFF	TGTGCCATCAGTGAGTCGGAGGGCAGGGGCCCCTACAATGAGCAGTTCTTC	TRBJ2-1	few	.	TRBV10-3
CASSSEGAQNEQYF	TGTGCCAGCAGCTCGGAGGGGGCGCAGAATGAGCAGTACTTC	TRBJ2-7	.	.	TRBV13
CASSESSYGYTF	TGTGCCAGCAGTGAATCCAGCTATGGCTACACCTTC	TRBJ1-2	.	.	TRBV25-1
CSATSRGEAFF	TGCAGTGCTACTTCAAGGGGAGAAGCTTTCTTT	TRBJ1-1	few	.	TRBV20-1
CASSLSSQGGYEQYF	TGTGCCAGCAGTTTATCTAGTCAGGGAGGCTACGAGCAGTACTTC	TRBJ2-7	.	.	TRBV27
CASSQAYLGQVLSNQPQHF	TGCGCCAGCAGCCAAGCCTATTTGGGACAGGTCTTGAGCAATCAGCCCCAGCATTTT	TRBJ1-5	.	TRBD1	TRBV4-1
CASSVEARGEQYF	TGTGCCAGCAGCGTAGAAGCAAGGGGCGAGCAGTACTTC	TRBJ2-7	.	.	TRBV7-9
CASSWISNEQFF	TGTGCCAGCAGCTGGATCTCCAATGAGCAGTTCTTC	TRBJ2-1	few	.	TRBV7-6
CASSLAAAGGTLFHGYTF	TGCGCCAGCAGCTTGGCCGCGGCAGGGGGAACCCTCTTCCATGGCTACACCTTC	TRBJ1-2	.	TRBD1	TRBV5-1
CASSEQVEDTQYF	TGTGCCAGCAGCGAACAGGTGGAAGATACGCAGTATTTT	TRBJ2-3	.	.	TRBV9
CASSRVGSDEQFF	TGTGCCAGCAGCCGCGTGGGGTCGGATGAGCAGTTCTTC	TRBJ2-1	.	.	TRBV5-6
CAIRGELKYEQYF	TGTGCCATCAGGGGGGAGCTTAAATACGAGCAGTACTTC	TRBJ2-7	many	.	TRBV10-3
CASSPRGRGGGRMNTEAFF	TGTGCCAGCAGCCCGCGGGGTCGGGGAGGGGGCCGGATGAACACTGAAGCTTTCTTT	TRBJ1-1	few	TRBD1	TRBV7-9
CASSPPENQETQYF	TGTGCCAGCAGCCCCCCCGAAAACCAAGAGACCCAGTACTTC	TRBJ2-5	.	.	TRBV7-9
CSVAARAADTQYF	TGCAGCGTTGCCGCCAGGGCTGCAGATACGCAGTATTTT	TRBJ2-3	.	.	TRBV29-1
CASSVSENQPQHF	TGCGCCAGCAGCGTTTCGGAAAATCAGCCCCAGCATTTT	TRBJ1-5	.	.	TRBV5-1
CASSPPAGVNEQFF	TGTGCCAGCAGCCCCCCAGCGGGGGTGAATGAGCAGTTCTTC	TRBJ2-1	.	TRBD2	TRBV11-3
CASSQGHRAVYGYTF	TGTGCCAGCAGTCAAGGACACCGGGCTGTCTATGGCTACACCTTC	TRBJ1-2	.	.	TRBV6-2/TRBV6-3
CASSATSGTDTQYF	TGTGCCAGCAGCGCTACTAGCGGCACAGATACGCAGTATTTT	TRBJ2-3	few	TRBD2	TRBV7-2
CASSQVRSSNQPQHF	TGTGCCAGCAGCCAAGTCAGGTCCAGCAATCAGCCCCAGCATTTT	TRBJ1-5	.	.	TRBV4-2
CASSRATGNEQYF	TGCGCCAGCAGCCGGGCGACAGGGAATGAGCAGTACTTC	TRBJ2-7	.	TRBD1	TRBV5-1
CASSRTSHEQFF	TGTGCCAGCAGCCGCACTAGTCATGAGCAGTTCTTC	TRBJ2-1	.	.	TRBV6-2/TRBV6-3
CASSYYVSSTDTQYF	TGTGCCAGCAGTTACTACGTATCTAGCACAGATACGCAGTATTTT	TRBJ2-3	few	.	TRBV6-2/TRBV6-3
CASTGRGENNEQFF	TGTGCCAGCACGGGGCGGGGGGAAAACAATGAGCAGTTCTTC	TRBJ2-1	.	TRBD2	TRBV6-2/TRBV6-3
CASATGGQPQHF	TGTGCCAGCGCAACAGGGGGCCAGCCCCAGCATTTT	TRBJ1-5	few	TRBD1	TRBV7-9
CASSLAFGVSQETQYF	TGTGCCAGCAGCTTAGCGTTCGGAGTCAGCCAAGAGACCCAGTACTTC	TRBJ2-5	.	.	TRBV7-9
CAWSVGVANEKLFF	TGTGCCTGGAGTGTGGGGGTGGCTAATGAAAAACTGTTTTTT	TRBJ1-4	once	.	TRBV30